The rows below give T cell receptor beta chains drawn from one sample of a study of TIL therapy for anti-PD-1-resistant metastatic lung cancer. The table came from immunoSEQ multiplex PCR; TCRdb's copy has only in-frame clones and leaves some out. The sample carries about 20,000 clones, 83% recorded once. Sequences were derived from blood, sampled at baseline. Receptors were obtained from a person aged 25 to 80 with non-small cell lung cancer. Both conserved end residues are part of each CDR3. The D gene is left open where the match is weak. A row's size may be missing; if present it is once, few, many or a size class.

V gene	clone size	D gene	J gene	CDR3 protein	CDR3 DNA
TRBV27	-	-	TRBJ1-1	CASSFLWGEAFF	TGTGCCAGCTCCTTTTTGTGGGGTGAAGCTTTCTTT
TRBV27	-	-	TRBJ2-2	CASSLRLGTGELFF	TGTGCCAGCAGTTTGCGGCTGGGTACCGGGGAGCTGTTTTTT
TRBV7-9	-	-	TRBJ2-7	CASSPSRGRSYEQYF	TGTGCCAGCAGCCCATCCCGGGGGCGGTCCTACGAGCAGTACTTC
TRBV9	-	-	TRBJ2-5	CASSVGKGPTQYF	TGTGCCAGCAGCGTAGGAAAGGGGCCGACCCAGTACTTC
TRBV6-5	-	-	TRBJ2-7	CASSEFEEQYF	TGTGCCAGCAGTGAATTCGAGGAGCAGTACTTC
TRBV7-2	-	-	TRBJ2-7	CASSLASKMEQYF	TGTGCCAGCAGCTTAGCTTCCAAAATGGAGCAGTACTTC
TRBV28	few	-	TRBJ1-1	CASSKTGRAFF	TGTGCCAGCAGCAAAACAGGGCGGGCTTTCTTT
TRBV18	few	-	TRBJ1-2	CASSPPTVNYGYTF	TGTGCCAGCTCACCACCAACAGTGAACTATGGCTACACCTTC
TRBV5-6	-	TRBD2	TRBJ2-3	CASSLVGGGRTDTQYF	TGTGCCAGCAGCTTGGTCGGCGGCGGGAGAACAGATACGCAGTATTTT
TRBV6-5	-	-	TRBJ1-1	CASSYDLVVTEAFF	TGTGCCAGCAGTTACGATCTGGTGGTGACTGAAGCTTTCTTT
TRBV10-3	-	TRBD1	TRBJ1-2	CAISSGGGGYGYTF	TGTGCCATCAGTTCAGGGGGCGGTGGCTATGGCTACACCTTC
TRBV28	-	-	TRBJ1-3	CASSLKGGGNTIYF	TGTGCCAGCAGTTTGAAGGGTGGCGGAAACACCATATATTTT
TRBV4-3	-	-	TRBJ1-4	CASSQAGVTNEKLFF	TGCGCCAGCAGCCAAGCGGGGGTAACTAATGAAAAACTGTTTTTT
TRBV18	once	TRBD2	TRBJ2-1	CASSPTRGLAGVSDEQFF	TGTGCCAGCTCACCTACGCGAGGTCTAGCGGGAGTATCCGATGAGCAGTTCTTC
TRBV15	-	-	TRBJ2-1	CATSSDLMRPDNEQFF	TGTGCCACCAGTAGTGACCTAATGAGACCCGACAATGAGCAGTTCTTC
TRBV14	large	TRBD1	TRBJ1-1	CASSPQGALNTEAFF	TGTGCCAGCAGCCCACAGGGGGCATTGAACACTGAAGCTTTCTTT
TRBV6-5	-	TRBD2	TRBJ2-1	CASRLAGLYNEQFF	TGTGCCAGCAGACTAGCGGGTCTTTACAATGAGCAGTTCTTC
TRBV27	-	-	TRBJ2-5	CASSPWSQETQYF	TGTGCCAGCAGCCCCTGGTCACAAGAGACCCAGTACTTC
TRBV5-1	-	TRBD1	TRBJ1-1	CASSWGTGEGTEAFF	TGCGCCAGCAGCTGGGGGACAGGGGAGGGGACTGAAGCTTTCTTT
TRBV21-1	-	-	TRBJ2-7	CASSTWAGSISYEQYF	TGTGCCAGCAGCACATGGGCGGGGTCAATTTCCTACGAGCAGTACTTC
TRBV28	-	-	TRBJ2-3	CASIQAPDTQYF	TGTGCCAGCATCCAAGCCCCAGATACGCAGTATTTT
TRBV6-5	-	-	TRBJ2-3	CASSYSMAGDTQYF	TGTGCCAGCAGTTACTCGATGGCTGGGGATACGCAGTATTTT
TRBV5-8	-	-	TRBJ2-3	CASSLPRADTQYF	TGTGCCAGCAGCTTGCCCAGGGCAGATACGCAGTATTTT
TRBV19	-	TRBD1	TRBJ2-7	CASSNDRGGYEQYF	TGTGCCAGTAGTAATGACAGGGGGGGGTACGAGCAGTACTTC
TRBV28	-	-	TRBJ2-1	CASTPGTARNEQFF	TGTGCCAGCACCCCGGGTACAGCTAGGAATGAGCAGTTCTTC
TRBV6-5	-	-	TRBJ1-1	CASSYGQGLGTEAFF	TGTGCCAGCAGTTACGGTCAGGGTTTGGGCACTGAAGCTTTCTTT